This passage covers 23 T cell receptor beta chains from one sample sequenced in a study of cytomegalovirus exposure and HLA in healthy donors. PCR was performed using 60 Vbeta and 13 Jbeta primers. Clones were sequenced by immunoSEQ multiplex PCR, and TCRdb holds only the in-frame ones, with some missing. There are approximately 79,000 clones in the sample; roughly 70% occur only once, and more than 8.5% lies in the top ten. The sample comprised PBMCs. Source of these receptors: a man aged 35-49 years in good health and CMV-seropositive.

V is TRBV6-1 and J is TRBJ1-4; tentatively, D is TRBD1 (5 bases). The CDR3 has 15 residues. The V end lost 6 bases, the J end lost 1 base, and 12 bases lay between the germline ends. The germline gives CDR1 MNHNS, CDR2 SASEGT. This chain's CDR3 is CASRTSGGTNEKLFF. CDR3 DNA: TGTGCCAGCAGGACAAGCGGGGGAACTAATGAAAAACTGTTTTTT.

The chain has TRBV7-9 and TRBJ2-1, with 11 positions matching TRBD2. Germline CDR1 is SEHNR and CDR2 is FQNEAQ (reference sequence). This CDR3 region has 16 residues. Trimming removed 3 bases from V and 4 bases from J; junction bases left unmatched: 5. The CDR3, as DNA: TGTGCCAGCAGCTTGGATCTAGCGGGGGGATACAATGAGCAGTTCTTC. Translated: CASSLDLAGGYNEQFF. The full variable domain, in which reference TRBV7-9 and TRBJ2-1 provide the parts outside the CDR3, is DTGVSQNPRHKITKRGQNVTFRCDPISEHNRLYWYRQTLGQGPEFLTYFQNEAQLEKSRLLSDRFSAERPKGSFSTLEIQRTEQGDSAMYLCASSLDLAGGYNEQFFGPGTRLTVL.

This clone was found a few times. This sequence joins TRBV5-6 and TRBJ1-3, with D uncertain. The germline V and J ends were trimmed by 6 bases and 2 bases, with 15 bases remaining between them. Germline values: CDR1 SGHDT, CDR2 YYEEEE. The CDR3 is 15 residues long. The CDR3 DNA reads TGTGCCAGCACCCAATGGCGGGCCGCTGGAAACACCATATATTTT. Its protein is CASTQWRAAGNTIYF. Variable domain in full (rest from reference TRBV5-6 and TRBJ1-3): DAGVTQSPTHLIKTRGQQVTLRCSPKSGHDTVSWYQQALGQGPQFIFQYYEEEERQRGNFPDRFSGHQFPNYSSELNVNALLLGDSALYLCASTQWRAAGNTIYFGEGSWLTVV.

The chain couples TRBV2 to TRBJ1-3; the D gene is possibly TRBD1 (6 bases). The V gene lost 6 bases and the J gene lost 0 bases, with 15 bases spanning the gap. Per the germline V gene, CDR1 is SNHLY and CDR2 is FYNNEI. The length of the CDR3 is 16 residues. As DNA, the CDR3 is TGTGCCAGCAGCGCCCCGGGACACAGCTCTGGAAACACCATATATTTT. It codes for CASSAPGHSSGNTIYF.

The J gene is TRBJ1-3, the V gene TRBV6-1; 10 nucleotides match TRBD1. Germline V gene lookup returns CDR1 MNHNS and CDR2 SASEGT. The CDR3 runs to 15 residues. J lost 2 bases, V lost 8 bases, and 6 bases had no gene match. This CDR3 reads CASLKGQGTGNTIYF. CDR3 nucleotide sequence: TGTGCCAGCTTGAAGGGACAGGGGACTGGAAACACCATATATTTT.

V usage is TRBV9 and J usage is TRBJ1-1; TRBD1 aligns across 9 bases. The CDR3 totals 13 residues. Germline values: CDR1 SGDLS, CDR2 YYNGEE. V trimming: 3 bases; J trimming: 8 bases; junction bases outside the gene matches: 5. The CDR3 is CASSATGTGEAFF. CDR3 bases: TGTGCCAGCAGCGCGACAGGGACAGGGGAAGCTTTCTTT. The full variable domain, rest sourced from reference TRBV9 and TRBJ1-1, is DSGVTQTPKHLITATGQRVTLRCSPRSGDLSVYWYQQSLDQGLQFLIQYYNGEERAKGNILERFSAQQFPDLHSELNLSSLELGDSALYFCASSATGTGEAFFGQGTRLTVV.

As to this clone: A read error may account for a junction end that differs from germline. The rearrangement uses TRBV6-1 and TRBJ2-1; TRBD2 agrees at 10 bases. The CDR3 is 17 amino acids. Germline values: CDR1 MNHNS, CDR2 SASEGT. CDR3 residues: CASIENRAGGSYNEQFF. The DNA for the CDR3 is TGTGCCAGCATTGAAAACAGAGCGGGAGGGTCCTACAATGAGCAGTTCTTC.

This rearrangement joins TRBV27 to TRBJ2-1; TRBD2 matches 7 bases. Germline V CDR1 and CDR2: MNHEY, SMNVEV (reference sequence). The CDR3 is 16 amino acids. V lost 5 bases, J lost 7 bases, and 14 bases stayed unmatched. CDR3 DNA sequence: TGTGCCAGCAGTGACATTGCTGCGGGGGTGAGAAATGAGCAGTTCTTC. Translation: CASSDIAAGVRNEQFF.

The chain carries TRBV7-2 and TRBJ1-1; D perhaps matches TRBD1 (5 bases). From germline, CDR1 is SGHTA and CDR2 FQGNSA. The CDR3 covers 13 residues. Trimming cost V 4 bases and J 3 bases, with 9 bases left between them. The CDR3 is CASSWAGHTEAFF. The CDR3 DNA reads TGTGCCAGCAGCTGGGCAGGGCACACTGAAGCTTTCTTT.

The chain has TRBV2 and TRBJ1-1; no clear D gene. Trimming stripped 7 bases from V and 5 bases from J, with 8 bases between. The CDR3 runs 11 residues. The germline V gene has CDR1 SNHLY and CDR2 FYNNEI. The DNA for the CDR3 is TGTGCCAGCATATTTAAAACTGAAGCTTTCTTT. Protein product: CASIFKTEAFF.

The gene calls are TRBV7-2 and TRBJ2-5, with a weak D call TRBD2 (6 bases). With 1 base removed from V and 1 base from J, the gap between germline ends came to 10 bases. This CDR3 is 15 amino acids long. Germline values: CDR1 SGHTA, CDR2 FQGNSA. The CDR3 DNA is TGTGCCAGCAGCTTAGGGTTCGGGGGCCAAGAGACCCAGTACTTC. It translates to CASSLGFGGQETQYF.

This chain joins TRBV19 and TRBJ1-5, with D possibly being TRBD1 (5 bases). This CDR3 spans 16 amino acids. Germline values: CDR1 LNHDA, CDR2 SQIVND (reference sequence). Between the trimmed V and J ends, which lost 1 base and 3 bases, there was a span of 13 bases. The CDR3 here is CASSIAPGVLNQPQHF. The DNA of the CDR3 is TGTGCCAGTAGTATAGCTCCGGGGGTGCTCAATCAGCCCCAGCATTTT.

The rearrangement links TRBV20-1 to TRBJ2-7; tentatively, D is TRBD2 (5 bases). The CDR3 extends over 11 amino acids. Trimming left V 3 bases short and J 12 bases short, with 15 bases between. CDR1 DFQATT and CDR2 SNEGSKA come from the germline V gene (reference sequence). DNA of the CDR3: TGCAGTGCTAGGAGCCCGGGGTTCCTGTACTTC. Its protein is CSARSPGFLYF.

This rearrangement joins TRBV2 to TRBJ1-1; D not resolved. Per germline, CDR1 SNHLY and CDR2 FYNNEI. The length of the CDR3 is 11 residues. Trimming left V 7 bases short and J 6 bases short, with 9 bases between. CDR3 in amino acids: CASIEIAEAFF. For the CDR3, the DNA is TGTGCCAGCATAGAAATTGCTGAAGCTTTCTTT.

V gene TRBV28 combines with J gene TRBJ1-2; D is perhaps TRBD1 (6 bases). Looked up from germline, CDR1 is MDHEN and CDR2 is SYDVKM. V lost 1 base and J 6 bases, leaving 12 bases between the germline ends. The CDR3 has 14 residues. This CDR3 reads CASSLLVQGDGYTF. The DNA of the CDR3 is TGTGCCAGCAGTTTATTGGTACAGGGCGATGGCTACACCTTC.

The CDR3 DNA reads TGTGCCAGCAGTCCGGCGACTAGCGGGAGGGTTGAGCAGTACTTC. Protein sequence: CASSPATSGRVEQYF. This sequence joins TRBV28 and TRBJ2-7, with TRBD2 matching 14 bases. The CDR3 is made up of 15 amino acids. With 5 bases clipped from V and 7 bases from J, the junction kept 7 bases outside the gene matches. The germline gives CDR1 MDHEN, CDR2 SYDVKM.

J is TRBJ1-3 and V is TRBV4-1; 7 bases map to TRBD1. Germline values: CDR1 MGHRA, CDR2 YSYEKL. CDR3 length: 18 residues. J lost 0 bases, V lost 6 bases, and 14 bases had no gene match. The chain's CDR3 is CASSPLKLRDSSGNTIYF. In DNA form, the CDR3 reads TGCGCCAGCAGTCCCCTCAAATTACGGGACAGCTCTGGAAACACCATATATTTT.

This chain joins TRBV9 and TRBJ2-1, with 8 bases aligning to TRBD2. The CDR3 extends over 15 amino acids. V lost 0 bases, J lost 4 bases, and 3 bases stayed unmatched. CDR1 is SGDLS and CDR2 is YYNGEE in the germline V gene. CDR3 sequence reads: CASSVAAGDYNEQFF. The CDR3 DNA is TGTGCCAGCAGCGTAGCAGCGGGGGATTACAATGAGCAGTTCTTC.

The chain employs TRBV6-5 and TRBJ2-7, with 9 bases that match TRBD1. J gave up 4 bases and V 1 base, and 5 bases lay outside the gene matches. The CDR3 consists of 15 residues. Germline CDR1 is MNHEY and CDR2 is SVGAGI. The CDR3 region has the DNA TGTGCCAGCAGTTACTTAGGGGACAGGGTTTACGAGCAGTACTTC. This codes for CASSYLGDRVYEQYF.

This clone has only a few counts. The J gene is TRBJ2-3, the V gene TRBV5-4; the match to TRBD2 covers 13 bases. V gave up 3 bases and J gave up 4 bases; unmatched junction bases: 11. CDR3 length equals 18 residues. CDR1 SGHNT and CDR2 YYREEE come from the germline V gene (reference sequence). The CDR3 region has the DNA TGTGCCAGCAGCTCACACCTACTAGCGGGGGGGCGGGCAGATACGCAGTATTTT. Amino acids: CASSSHLLAGGRADTQYF.

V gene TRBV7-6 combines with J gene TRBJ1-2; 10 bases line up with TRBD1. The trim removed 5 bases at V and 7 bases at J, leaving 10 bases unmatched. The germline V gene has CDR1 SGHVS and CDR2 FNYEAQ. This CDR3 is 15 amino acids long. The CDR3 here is CASSPAGTGVGGYTF. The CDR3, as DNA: TGTGCCAGCAGCCCGGCAGGGACAGGGGTGGGTGGCTACACCTTC.

CDR3 DNA: TGTGCCTGGACACAGGGATTCTACGAGCAGTACTTC. This sequence encodes CAWTQGFYEQYF. The rearrangement joins TRBV30 to TRBJ2-7; weak D call: TRBD1 (6 bases). The CDR3 covers 12 residues. From germline, CDR1 is GTSNPN and CDR2 SVGIG (reference sequence). Trimming removed 4 bases at V and 3 bases at J, with 10 bases between.

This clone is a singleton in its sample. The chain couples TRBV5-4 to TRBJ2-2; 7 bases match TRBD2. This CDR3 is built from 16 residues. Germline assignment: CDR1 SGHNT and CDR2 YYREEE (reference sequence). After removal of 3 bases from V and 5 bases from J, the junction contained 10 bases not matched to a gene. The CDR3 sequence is CASSSPQAGRTGELFF. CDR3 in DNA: TGTGCCAGCAGCTCCCCCCAAGCGGGACGAACCGGGGAGCTGTTTTTT.